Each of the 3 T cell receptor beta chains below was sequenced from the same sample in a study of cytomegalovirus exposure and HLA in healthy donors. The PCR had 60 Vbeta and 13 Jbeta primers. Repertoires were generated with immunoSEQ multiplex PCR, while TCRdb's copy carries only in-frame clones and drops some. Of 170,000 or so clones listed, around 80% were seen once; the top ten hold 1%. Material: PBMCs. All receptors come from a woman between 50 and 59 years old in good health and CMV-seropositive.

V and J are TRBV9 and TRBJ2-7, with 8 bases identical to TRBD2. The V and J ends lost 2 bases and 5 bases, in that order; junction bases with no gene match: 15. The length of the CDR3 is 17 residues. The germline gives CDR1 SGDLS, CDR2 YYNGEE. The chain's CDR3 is CASSVGSSGGAQDEQYF. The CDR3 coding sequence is TGTGCCAGCAGCGTGGGGAGCTCGGGAGGGGCCCAGGACGAGCAGTACTTC.

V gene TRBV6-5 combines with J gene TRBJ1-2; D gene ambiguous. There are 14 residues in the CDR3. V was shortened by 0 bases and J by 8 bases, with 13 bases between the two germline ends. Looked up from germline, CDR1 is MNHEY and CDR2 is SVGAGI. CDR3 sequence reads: CASSYSGGAGGYTF. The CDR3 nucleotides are TGTGCCAGCAGTTACTCAGGAGGTGCTGGAGGCTACACCTTC.

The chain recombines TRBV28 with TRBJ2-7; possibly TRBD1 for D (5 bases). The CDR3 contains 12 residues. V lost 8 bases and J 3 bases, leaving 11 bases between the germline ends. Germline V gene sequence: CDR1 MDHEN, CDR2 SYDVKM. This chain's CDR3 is CASAAGYYEQYF. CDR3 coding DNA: TGTGCCAGCGCGGCAGGGTACTACGAGCAGTACTTC.